A selection of T cell receptor beta chains follows, all from one sample in a study of blood T cell repertoires in COVID-19. TCRdb keeps only in-frame clones here, not all; method: immunoSEQ multiplex PCR. In the table there are 150,000 to 190,000 clones, about 81% of which are singletons. Sequenced input: PBMCs or T cells enriched from blood (not recorded which). These receptors were taken from a man in his forties or fifties who had recovered from COVID-19. CDR3s include the opening cysteine and the closing phenylalanine or tryptophan. D genes are given only for firm matches. Rows may omit the clone size; those that give it use once, few, many or a size class.

v_call	d_call	clone_size	j_call	cdr3_aa	cdr3_nt
TRBV2	TRBD1	-	TRBJ2-1	CASSRDREQFF	TGTGCCAGCAGCCGGGACAGGGAGCAGTTCTTC
TRBV10-3	-	-	TRBJ1-2	CAISETGSNYGYTF	TGTGCCATCAGTGAAACAGGCTCTAACTATGGCTACACCTTC
TRBV7-2	TRBD2	-	TRBJ2-3	CASRRTSGGTDTQYF	TGTGCCAGCAGACGTACTAGCGGGGGCACAGATACGCAGTATTTT
TRBV4-1	-	-	TRBJ1-4	CASSQLIVSGGEKLFF	TGCGCCAGCAGCCAATTAATCGTATCGGGGGGGGAAAAACTGTTTTTT
TRBV3-1/TRBV3-2	TRBD1	once	TRBJ2-7	CASSQGSTGGMAEQYF	TGTGCCAGCAGCCAAGGATCGACAGGGGGGATGGCCGAGCAGTACTTC
TRBV19	TRBD1	-	TRBJ2-2	CASSMGTGVPAGELFF	TGTGCCAGTAGTATGGGGACAGGGGTACCCGCCGGGGAGCTGTTTTTT
TRBV2	-	-	TRBJ1-4	CASIYGDTTNEKLFF	TGTGCCAGCATTTATGGGGACACAACTAATGAAAAACTGTTTTTT
TRBV19	-	-	TRBJ1-5	CASSISGDQPQHF	TGTGCCAGTAGTATCTCGGGAGATCAGCCCCAGCATTTT
TRBV19	-	-	TRBJ1-6	CASSIRGRNSPLHF	TGTGCCAGTAGTATTCGGGGGAGGAATTCACCCCTCCACTTT
TRBV19	-	-	TRBJ1-3	CASTQDRSRPGNTIYF	TGTGCCAGTACCCAGGACAGATCGAGACCTGGAAACACCATATATTTT
TRBV6-4	TRBD2	few	TRBJ2-3	CASSDGGGSTDTQYF	TGTGCCAGCAGTGACGGCGGGGGAAGCACAGATACGCAGTATTTT
TRBV7-9	TRBD1	-	TRBJ1-6	CASSLFPQGESPLHF	TGTGCCAGCAGCTTATTCCCGCAGGGGGAATCACCCCTCCACTTT
TRBV29-1	-	-	TRBJ2-1	CSVGPSSSYNEQFF	TGCAGCGTGGGGCCCTCAAGCTCCTACAATGAGCAGTTCTTC
TRBV19	-	-	TRBJ1-5	CASSIVPRNSNQPQHF	TGTGCCAGTAGTATAGTACCCAGGAATAGCAATCAGCCCCAGCATTTT
TRBV6-2/TRBV6-3	TRBD2	-	TRBJ2-5	CASSYGLGGGETQYF	TGTGCCAGCAGTTACGGGCTGGGGGGGGGAGAGACCCAGTACTTC
TRBV9	-	-	TRBJ1-2	CASGRADGYTF	TGTGCCAGCGGCAGGGCGGATGGCTACACCTTC
TRBV19	TRBD1	-	TRBJ1-5	CASSISHRGQGQPQHF	TGTGCCAGTAGTATATCCCACAGGGGGCAGGGTCAGCCCCAGCATTTT
TRBV7-2	-	-	TRBJ1-5	CASSLVSGENQPQHF	TGTGCCAGCAGCTTAGTATCTGGGGAGAATCAGCCCCAGCATTTT
TRBV7-9	-	-	TRBJ1-4	CASSRDGGNEKLFF	TGTGCCAGCAGTAGGGACGGGGGGAATGAAAAACTGTTTTTT
TRBV6-5	TRBD2	once	TRBJ2-1	CASSYTRGGRNEQFF	TGTGCCAGCAGTTACACGCGGGGGGGCCGCAATGAGCAGTTCTTC
TRBV6-1	TRBD1	-	TRBJ2-7	CASSEGDSSYEQYF	TGTGCCAGCAGTGAAGGGGACAGCTCCTACGAGCAGTACTTC
TRBV2	TRBD1	-	TRBJ2-3	CASSTGASTDTQYF	TGTGCCAGCAGTACAGGGGCTAGCACAGATACGCAGTATTTT
TRBV9	TRBD1	-	TRBJ1-1	CASSARQGNTEAFF	TGTGCCAGCAGCGCTCGACAGGGGAACACTGAAGCTTTCTTT
TRBV6-5	-	-	TRBJ2-2	CASMSANTGELFF	TGTGCCAGCATGAGTGCGAACACCGGGGAGCTGTTTTTT
TRBV30	-	-	TRBJ1-2	CAWSVLQGHGYTF	TGTGCCTGGAGTGTACTACAGGGACATGGCTACACCTTC
TRBV27	TRBD1	few	TRBJ2-7	CASSPRASTGVGEQYF	TGTGCCAGCAGTCCCCGCGCGTCGACAGGGGTGGGAGAGCAGTACTTC
TRBV5-4	TRBD1	-	TRBJ1-2	CASSPMTGGYGYTF	TGTGCCAGCAGCCCGATGACAGGGGGCTATGGCTACACCTTC
TRBV9	TRBD1	-	TRBJ1-3	CASSLTGTVSSGNTIYF	TGTGCCAGCAGCTTAACTGGGACAGTGAGCTCTGGAAACACCATATATTTT
TRBV6-5	TRBD1	many	TRBJ1-1	CASSYGQAGYTEAFF	TGTGCCAGCAGTTACGGACAGGCGGGGTACACTGAAGCTTTCTTT
TRBV5-6	TRBD1	-	TRBJ2-1	CASSYQGAGSYNEQFF	TGTGCCAGCAGCTACCAGGGGGCTGGCTCCTACAATGAGCAGTTCTTC
TRBV5-6	TRBD1	-	TRBJ2-7	CASSWDRGTYEQYF	TGTGCCAGCAGCTGGGACAGGGGAACCTACGAGCAGTACTTC
TRBV3-1/TRBV3-2	-	-	TRBJ1-1	CASSQESQGRTEAFF	TGTGCCAGCAGCCAAGAGTCACAGGGAAGGACTGAAGCTTTCTTT
TRBV7-2	-	few	TRBJ2-1	CASSLADTNNEQFF	TGTGCCAGCAGCTTAGCGGACACTAACAATGAGCAGTTCTTC
TRBV5-1	-	-	TRBJ1-5	CASSQDSLNQPQHF	TGCGCCAGCAGCCAGGACAGCCTCAATCAGCCCCAGCATTTT
TRBV3-1/TRBV3-2	TRBD1	-	TRBJ1-6	CASSQGGFGQGAANSPLHF	TGTGCCAGCAGCCAAGGGGGTTTTGGACAGGGGGCTGCTAATTCACCCCTCCACTTT
TRBV2	TRBD1	once	TRBJ2-7	CASSEKQGLGYEQYF	TGTGCCAGCAGTGAGAAACAGGGGCTTGGCTACGAGCAGTACTTC
TRBV5-1	-	-	TRBJ1-1	CASSTGPGEGTEAFF	TGCGCCAGCAGCACCGGACCTGGGGAGGGCACTGAAGCTTTCTTT
TRBV11-2	-	once	TRBJ1-2	CASSDRLLNYGYTF	TGTGCCAGCAGCGATAGACTCCTTAACTATGGCTACACCTTC
TRBV6-5	TRBD1	once	TRBJ1-5	CASSLRGQPSNQPQHF	TGTGCCAGCAGTTTAAGGGGACAGCCAAGCAATCAGCCCCAGCATTTT
TRBV11-3	-	-	TRBJ2-5	CASSLGNRGTQYF	TGTGCCAGCAGCTTAGGAAACCGGGGGACCCAGTACTTC
TRBV19	TRBD1	-	TRBJ1-5	CASSRAGGGLGQPQHF	TGTGCCAGTAGTAGGGCAGGGGGCGGCTTGGGTCAGCCCCAGCATTTT